Listed below are T cell receptor beta chains from one sample, sequenced in a study of graft-versus-host responses after intestinal transplantation. Which antigens these TCRs recognize remains unknown. Assay: immunoSEQ multiplex PCR; the TCRdb copy retains only in-frame clones and omits some. The data contain around 45,000 clones, around nine tenths of them singletons. Sequenced material: unstimulated CD4+ T cells sorted from spleen or lymph node cells, taken before transplant. The origin of the receptors is a human donor who was the organ donor for an intestinal transplant. Both conserved end residues are part of each CDR3. Fields, in order: V gene, D gene, J gene, clone size, CDR3 DNA, CDR3 protein. The D gene is left open where the match is weak. The size field is filled for only some rows; it gives once, few, many or a size class.

V gene: TRBV28; D gene: -; J gene: TRBJ2-7; clone size: -; CDR3 DNA: TGTGCCAGCAGTTTGGGCAATCCCAGAGGCGAGCAGTACTTC; CDR3 protein: CASSLGNPRGEQYF
V gene: TRBV4-3; D gene: -; J gene: TRBJ1-1; clone size: once; CDR3 DNA: TGCGCCAGCAGCCAAGAAGTTGGAAAGGGGACTGAAGCTTTCTTT; CDR3 protein: CASSQEVGKGTEAFF
V gene: TRBV18; D gene: TRBD2; J gene: TRBJ2-1; clone size: -; CDR3 DNA: TGTGCCAGCTCACCAAGGACTAGCGCTTACAATGAGCAGTTCTTC; CDR3 protein: CASSPRTSAYNEQFF
V gene: TRBV5-4; D gene: -; J gene: TRBJ1-3; clone size: -; CDR3 DNA: TGTGCCAGCAGTCCCGGGACACGCTCTGGAAACACCATATATTTT; CDR3 protein: CASSPGTRSGNTIYF
V gene: TRBV20-1; D gene: -; J gene: TRBJ2-5; clone size: -; CDR3 DNA: TGCAGTGCCTTCCAAGAGACCCAGTACTTC; CDR3 protein: CSAFQETQYF
V gene: TRBV29-1; D gene: TRBD2; J gene: TRBJ2-1; clone size: once; CDR3 DNA: TGCAGCGTTCAACTAGCGTCCTACAATGAGCAGTTCTTC; CDR3 protein: CSVQLASYNEQFF
V gene: TRBV2; D gene: TRBD1; J gene: TRBJ2-7; clone size: -; CDR3 DNA: TGTGCCAGCAGGGGACAGTCACAATCCTACGAGCAGTACTTC; CDR3 protein: CASRGQSQSYEQYF
V gene: TRBV5-4; D gene: TRBD1; J gene: TRBJ1-4; clone size: -; CDR3 DNA: TGTGCCAGCAGCTTAAGACAGGGAACTAATGAAAAACTGTTTTTT; CDR3 protein: CASSLRQGTNEKLFF
V gene: TRBV7-6; D gene: -; J gene: TRBJ2-5; clone size: -; CDR3 DNA: TGTGCCAGCAGCTTACTGCGGGAGACCCAGTACTTC; CDR3 protein: CASSLLRETQYF
V gene: TRBV11-2; D gene: TRBD2; J gene: TRBJ2-1; clone size: -; CDR3 DNA: TGTGCCAGCAGCTTAGGAGTGGGGTGGAGCGGGAGCGTGGATGAGCAGTTCTTC; CDR3 protein: CASSLGVGWSGSVDEQFF
V gene: TRBV27; D gene: -; J gene: TRBJ2-3; clone size: -; CDR3 DNA: TGTGCCAGCAGTTTAAGAGGACGGGGCACAGATACGCAGTATTTT; CDR3 protein: CASSLRGRGTDTQYF